The text below deals with one T cell receptor beta chain. The V and J ends lost 0 bases and 8 bases respectively, with 10 bases between them. Germline V lookup: CDR1 MNHEY, CDR2 SVGAGI. The CDR3 length is 13 residues. Method: immunoSEQ multiplex PCR; TCRdb's copy keeps in-frame clones and lacks some. The sample carries 60,000 to 75,000 clones, approximately 80% recorded once. These data originate in a study of T cell responses to AZD1222 COVID-19 vaccine. Specimen: peripheral blood, collected on day 0 of AZD1222 vaccination. The chain recombines TRBV6-5 with TRBJ1-2; maybe TRBD1 (6 bases). This clonotype was obtained from an adult in good health. Written as DNA, the CDR3 is TGTGCCAGCAGTTACTCCACAGGGTACGGCTACACCTTC. Encoded protein: CASSYSTGYGYTF.